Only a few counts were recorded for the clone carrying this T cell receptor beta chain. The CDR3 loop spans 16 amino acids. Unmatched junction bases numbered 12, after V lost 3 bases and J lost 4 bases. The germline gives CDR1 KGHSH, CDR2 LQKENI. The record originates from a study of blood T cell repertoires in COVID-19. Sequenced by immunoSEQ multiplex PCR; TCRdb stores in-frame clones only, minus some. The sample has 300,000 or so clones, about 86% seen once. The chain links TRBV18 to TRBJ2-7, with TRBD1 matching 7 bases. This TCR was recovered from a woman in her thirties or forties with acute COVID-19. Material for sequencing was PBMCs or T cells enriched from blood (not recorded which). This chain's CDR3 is CASSPSVTGLEYEQYF. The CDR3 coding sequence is TGTGCCAGCTCACCTTCGGTGACAGGGCTCGAGTACGAGCAGTACTTC.